Listed below are T cell receptor beta chains from one sample, sequenced in a study of shared clonotypes between healthy human individuals. Sequenced by immunoSEQ multiplex PCR; TCRdb stores in-frame clones only, minus some. The data contain about 1 million clones, 70% to 80% of them singletons. Material for sequencing was memory CD4+ T cells sorted from blood. The receptor set was obtained from a young man in good health. The CDR3 runs from the conserved cysteine through the conserved F or W. Each record gives: V gene, J gene, D gene, clone size, CDR3 protein, CDR3 DNA. D genes are given only for firm matches. Rows give clone size only sometimes, using once, few, many, or a class for an expanded clone.

V: TRBV18
J: TRBJ2-7
D: NA
size: NA
CDR3: CASSVSTGPYEQYF
DNA: TGTGCCAGCTCAGTGTCGACAGGCCCCTACGAGCAGTACTTC

V: TRBV1
J: TRBJ2-7
D: NA
size: NA
CDR3: CTSSQDRREAPYEQYF
DNA: TGCACCAGCAGCCAAGATCGGCGGGAGGCCCCCTACGAGCAGTACTTC

V: TRBV9
J: TRBJ2-3
D: NA
size: NA
CDR3: CASSVGGGGPDTQYF
DNA: TGTGCCAGCAGCGTAGGGGGAGGGGGCCCAGATACGCAGTATTTT

V: TRBV19
J: TRBJ2-1
D: NA
size: NA
CDR3: CASSIGRGNEQFF
DNA: TGTGCCAGTAGTATAGGGAGGGGTAATGAGCAGTTCTTC

V: TRBV29-1
J: TRBJ1-1
D: NA
size: NA
CDR3: CSVEVAGEAFF
DNA: TGCAGCGTTGAAGTTGCGGGGGAAGCTTTCTTT

V: TRBV5-1
J: TRBJ2-5
D: NA
size: NA
CDR3: CASSLAAGKGQETQYF
DNA: TGCGCCAGCAGCTTGGCAGCAGGGAAGGGTCAAGAGACCCAGTACTTC

V: TRBV5-4
J: TRBJ2-3
D: NA
size: NA
CDR3: CASSLGNGVTDTQYF
DNA: TGTGCCAGCAGCTTGGGGAATGGAGTGACAGATACGCAGTATTTT

V: TRBV5-1
J: TRBJ1-2
D: NA
size: NA
CDR3: CASSLAGSPNNGYTF
DNA: TGCGCCAGCAGCTTGGCGGGCAGCCCTAATAATGGCTACACCTTC

V: TRBV12-5
J: TRBJ1-4
D: NA
size: NA
CDR3: CASGLGRGRNEKLFF
DNA: TGTGCTAGTGGTCTGGGACGGGGGCGTAATGAAAAACTGTTTTTT

V: TRBV15
J: TRBJ1-3
D: NA
size: NA
CDR3: CATSRDRVPGNTIYF
DNA: TGTGCCACCAGCAGAGATAGGGTCCCTGGAAACACCATATATTTT

V: TRBV5-4
J: TRBJ2-3
D: TRBD2
size: NA
CDR3: CASSLVGLAGSRDTQYF
DNA: TGTGCCAGCAGCTTGGTGGGACTAGCGGGGTCGCGGGATACGCAGTATTTT

V: TRBV13
J: TRBJ2-6
D: NA
size: NA
CDR3: CASSSRWANVLTF
DNA: TGTGCCAGCAGCTCCAGATGGGCCAACGTCCTGACTTTC

V: TRBV5-6
J: TRBJ1-4
D: TRBD1
size: NA
CDR3: CASSLAGGDEKLFF
DNA: TGTGCCAGCAGCTTGGCAGGGGGAGATGAAAAACTGTTTTTT

V: TRBV2
J: TRBJ1-6
D: TRBD1
size: NA
CDR3: CASSEAGGQGYSPLHF
DNA: TGTGCCAGCAGTGAAGCGGGAGGACAGGGATATTCACCCCTCCACTTT

V: TRBV7-9
J: TRBJ2-7
D: NA
size: few
CDR3: CASSLTTYEQYF
DNA: TGTGCCAGCAGCCTCACGACCTACGAGCAGTACTTC

V: TRBV19
J: TRBJ1-5
D: TRBD1
size: NA
CDR3: CASTRGTGGANNQPQHF
DNA: TGTGCCAGTACCCGGGGGACAGGGGGCGCGAACAATCAGCCCCAGCATTTT

V: TRBV10-2
J: TRBJ1-5
D: TRBD1
size: NA
CDR3: CASSEGGQGPHQPQHF
DNA: TGCGCCAGCAGTGAGGGAGGACAGGGCCCTCATCAGCCCCAGCATTTT

V: TRBV9
J: TRBJ2-1
D: TRBD2
size: NA
CDR3: CASSPGSRLAPYNEQFF
DNA: TGTGCCAGCAGCCCCGGCTCTAGACTAGCGCCCTACAATGAGCAGTTCTTC

V: TRBV5-1
J: TRBJ2-5
D: TRBD2
size: NA
CDR3: CASARNRSGTTQETQYF
DNA: TGCGCCAGCGCCCGAAATAGGAGCGGGACCACACAAGAGACCCAGTACTTC

V: TRBV7-2
J: TRBJ2-7
D: TRBD1
size: few
CDR3: CASSMDRDDEQYF
DNA: TGTGCCAGCAGCATGGACAGGGATGACGAGCAGTACTTC

V: TRBV9
J: TRBJ2-3
D: NA
size: NA
CDR3: CASSVGSSLITDTQYF
DNA: TGTGCCAGCAGCGTAGGTTCTAGCTTAATCACAGATACGCAGTATTTT

V: TRBV5-1
J: TRBJ2-5
D: TRBD2
size: NA
CDR3: CASSAGTSVETQYF
DNA: TGCGCCAGCAGTGCCGGGACTAGTGTGGAGACCCAGTACTTC

V: TRBV11-3
J: TRBJ2-7
D: NA
size: once
CDR3: CASSNSVYEQYF
DNA: TGTGCCAGCTCGAACTCAGTCTACGAGCAGTACTTC

V: TRBV6-6
J: TRBJ2-7
D: NA
size: NA
CDR3: CASSYSGSYEQYF
DNA: TGTGCCAGCAGTTACTCGGGAAGCTACGAGCAGTACTTC

V: TRBV9
J: TRBJ2-2
D: NA
size: NA
CDR3: CASSGWGKLGANTGELFF
DNA: TGTGCCAGCAGCGGGTGGGGAAAACTAGGCGCGAACACCGGGGAGCTGTTTTTT

V: TRBV5-1
J: TRBJ1-5
D: TRBD1
size: NA
CDR3: CASSPGQGNQPQHF
DNA: TGCGCCAGCAGCCCGGGACAGGGCAATCAGCCCCAGCATTTT

V: TRBV6-1
J: TRBJ2-5
D: NA
size: many
CDR3: CASKQGVIGTQYF
DNA: TGTGCCAGCAAACAGGGTGTTATCGGGACCCAGTACTTC

V: TRBV27
J: TRBJ2-7
D: NA
size: once
CDR3: CASSFKDSTYEQYF
DNA: TGTGCCAGCAGTTTCAAGGACTCCACCTACGAGCAGTACTTC

V: TRBV7-3
J: TRBJ2-1
D: TRBD1
size: NA
CDR3: CASRSDRGDEQFF
DNA: TGTGCCAGCAGATCGGACAGGGGGGATGAGCAGTTCTTC

V: TRBV6-1
J: TRBJ1-3
D: NA
size: few
CDR3: CASSAELASGNTIYF
DNA: TGTGCCAGCAGTGCGGAACTGGCCTCTGGAAACACCATATATTTT

V: TRBV5-4
J: TRBJ2-3
D: NA
size: NA
CDR3: CASSLAPGQGTDTQYF
DNA: TGTGCCAGCAGCTTGGCCCCCGGGCAGGGGACAGATACGCAGTATTTT

V: TRBV6-5
J: TRBJ1-4
D: TRBD1
size: NA
CDR3: CASSYRTGGGEKLFF
DNA: TGTGCCAGCAGTTACCGGACAGGGGGTGGTGAAAAACTGTTTTTT

V: TRBV4-2
J: TRBJ2-1
D: NA
size: NA
CDR3: CASSQEGAEYNEQFF
DNA: TGTGCCAGCAGCCAAGAGGGGGCGGAGTACAATGAGCAGTTCTTC

V: TRBV28
J: TRBJ1-1
D: NA
size: NA
CDR3: CASSQTGWKRNTEAFF
DNA: TGTGCCAGCAGTCAAACAGGGTGGAAGAGGAACACTGAAGCTTTCTTT

V: TRBV7-8
J: TRBJ2-7
D: NA
size: NA
CDR3: CASSSLGNYEQYF
DNA: TGTGCCAGCAGCTCGCTCGGGAACTACGAGCAGTACTTC

V: TRBV5-6
J: TRBJ1-2
D: NA
size: NA
CDR3: CASRSSHGYTF
DNA: TGTGCCAGCAGGTCGTCTCATGGCTACACCTTC

V: TRBV11-2
J: TRBJ2-1
D: NA
size: NA
CDR3: CASSLTKNEQFF
DNA: TGTGCCAGCAGTTTGACAAAAAATGAGCAGTTCTTC